This TCR beta chain was documented in a study of blood T cell repertoires in COVID-19. As for the study in general: Whether acute or convalescent, the COVID-19 samples came from the United States, Italy and Spain.

From germline, CDR1 is SNHLY and CDR2 FYNNEI. The ends were cut back, 2 bases at V and 11 bases at J, with 9 bases in the middle. CDR3 size: 11 residues. Repertoires were generated with immunoSEQ multiplex PCR, while TCRdb's copy carries only in-frame clones and drops some. This repertoire shows roughly 210,000 clones, 80% to 85% found once; its top ten account for over 9.5%. During active infection, Seattle patients enrolled and were then monitored through disease. This clone was detected a few times. The V and J genes are TRBV2 and TRBJ1-1, with D perhaps TRBD1 (5 bases). The sequencing input was peripheral blood. The TCR originated in an elderly woman with COVID-19, enrolled during active disease. CDR3 sequence (DNA): TGTGCCAGCAGTGAATCCAGGGCCGCTTTCTTT. This codes for CASSESRAAFF.